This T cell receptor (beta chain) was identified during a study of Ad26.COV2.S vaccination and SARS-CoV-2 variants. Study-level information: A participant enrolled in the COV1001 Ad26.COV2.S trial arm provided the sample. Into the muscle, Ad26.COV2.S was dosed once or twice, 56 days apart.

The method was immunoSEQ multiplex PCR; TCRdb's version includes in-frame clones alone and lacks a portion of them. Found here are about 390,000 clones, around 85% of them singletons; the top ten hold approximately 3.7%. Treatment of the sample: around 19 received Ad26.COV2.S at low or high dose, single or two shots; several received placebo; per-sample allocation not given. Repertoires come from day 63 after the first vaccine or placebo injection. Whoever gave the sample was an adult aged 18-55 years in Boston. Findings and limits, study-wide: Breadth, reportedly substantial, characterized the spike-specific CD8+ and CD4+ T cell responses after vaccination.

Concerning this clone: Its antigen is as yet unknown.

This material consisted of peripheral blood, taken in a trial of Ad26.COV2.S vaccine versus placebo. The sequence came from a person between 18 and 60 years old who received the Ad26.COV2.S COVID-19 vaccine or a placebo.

The CDR3 loop is CASSPGLQETQYF. The CDR3 DNA sequence: TGTGCCAGCTCACCGGGACTACAAGAGACCCAGTACTTC. This sequence joins TRBV18 and TRBJ2-5, with TRBD2 matching over 7 bases. Trimming cost V 3 bases and J 2 bases; bases outside gene matches: 0. Germline V gives CDR1 KGHSH, CDR2 LQKENI. This CDR3 spans 13 amino acids.